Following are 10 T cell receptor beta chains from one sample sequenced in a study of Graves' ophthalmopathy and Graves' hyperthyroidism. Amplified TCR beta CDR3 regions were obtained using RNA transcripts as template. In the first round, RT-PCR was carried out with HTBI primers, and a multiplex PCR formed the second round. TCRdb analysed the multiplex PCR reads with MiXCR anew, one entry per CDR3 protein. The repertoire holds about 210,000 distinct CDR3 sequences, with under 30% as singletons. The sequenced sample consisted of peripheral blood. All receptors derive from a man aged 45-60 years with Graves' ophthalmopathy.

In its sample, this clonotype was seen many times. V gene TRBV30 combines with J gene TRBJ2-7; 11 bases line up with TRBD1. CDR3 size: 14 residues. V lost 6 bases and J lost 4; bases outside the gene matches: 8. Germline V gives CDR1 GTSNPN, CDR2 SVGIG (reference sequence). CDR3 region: CACGRDRGKYEQYF. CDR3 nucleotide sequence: TGTGCCTGCGGTCGGGACAGGGGGAAGTACGAGCAGTACTTC. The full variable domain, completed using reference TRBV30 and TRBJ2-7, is SQTIHQWPATLVQPVGSPLSLECTVEGTSNPNLYWYRQAAGRGLQLLFYSVGIGQISSEVPQNLSASRPQDRQFILSSKKLLLSDSGFYLCACGRDRGKYEQYFGPGTRLTVT.

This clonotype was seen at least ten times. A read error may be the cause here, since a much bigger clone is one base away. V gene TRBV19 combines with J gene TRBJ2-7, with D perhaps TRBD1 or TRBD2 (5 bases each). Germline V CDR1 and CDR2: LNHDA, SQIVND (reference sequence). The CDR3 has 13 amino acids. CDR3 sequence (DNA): TGTGCCAGTAGCCTCGGGACCGACTACGAGCGGTACTTC. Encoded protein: CASSLGTDYERYF.

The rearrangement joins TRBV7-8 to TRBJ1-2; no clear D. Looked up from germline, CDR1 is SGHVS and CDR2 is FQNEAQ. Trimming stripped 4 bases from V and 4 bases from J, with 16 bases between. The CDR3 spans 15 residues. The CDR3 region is CASSSPPTLAYGYTF. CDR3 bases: TGTGCCAGCAGCTCACCCCCGACCCTCGCCTATGGCTACACCTTC.

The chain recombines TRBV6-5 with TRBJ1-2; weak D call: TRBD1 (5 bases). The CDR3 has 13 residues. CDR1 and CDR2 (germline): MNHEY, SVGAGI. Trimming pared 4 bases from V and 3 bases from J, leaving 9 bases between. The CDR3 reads CASSWGRDYGYTF. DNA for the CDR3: TGTGCCAGCAGTTGGGGCAGGGACTATGGCTACACCTTC.

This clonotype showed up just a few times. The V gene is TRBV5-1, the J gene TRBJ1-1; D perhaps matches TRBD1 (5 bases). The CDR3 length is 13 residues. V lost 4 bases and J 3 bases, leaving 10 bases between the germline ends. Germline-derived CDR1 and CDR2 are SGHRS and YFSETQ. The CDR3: CASSKTDHTEAFF. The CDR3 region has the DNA TGCGCCAGCAGCAAGACAGACCACACTGAAGCTTTCTTT.

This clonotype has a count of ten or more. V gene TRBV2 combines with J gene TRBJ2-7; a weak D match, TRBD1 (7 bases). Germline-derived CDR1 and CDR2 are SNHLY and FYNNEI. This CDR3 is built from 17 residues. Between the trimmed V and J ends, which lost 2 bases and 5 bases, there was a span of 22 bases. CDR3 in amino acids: CASSEPRREQGSNEQYF. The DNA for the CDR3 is TGTGCCAGCAGTGAACCGCGGCGGGAACAGGGGAGCAACGAGCAGTACTTC.

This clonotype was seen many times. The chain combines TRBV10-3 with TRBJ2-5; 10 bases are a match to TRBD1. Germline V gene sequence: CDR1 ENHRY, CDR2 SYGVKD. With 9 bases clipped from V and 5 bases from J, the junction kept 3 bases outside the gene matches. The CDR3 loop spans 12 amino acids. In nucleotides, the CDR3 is TGTGCCATGGGGACAGGGGAGGAGACCCAGTACTTC. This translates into CAMGTGEETQYF.

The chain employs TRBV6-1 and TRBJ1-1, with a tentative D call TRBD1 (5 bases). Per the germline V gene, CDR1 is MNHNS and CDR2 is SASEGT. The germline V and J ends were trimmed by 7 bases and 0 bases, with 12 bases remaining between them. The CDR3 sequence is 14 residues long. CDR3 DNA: TGTGCCAGCAATCGGGGCAGTGTGAACACTGAAGCTTTCTTT. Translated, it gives CASNRGSVNTEAFF.

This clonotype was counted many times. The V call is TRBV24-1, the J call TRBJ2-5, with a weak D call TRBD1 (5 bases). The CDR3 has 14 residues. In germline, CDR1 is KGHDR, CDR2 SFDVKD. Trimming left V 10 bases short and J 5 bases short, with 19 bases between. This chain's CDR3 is CATKDQGSEETQYF. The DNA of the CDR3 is TGTGCCACTAAGGATCAGGGTTCGGAGGAGACCCAGTACTTC.

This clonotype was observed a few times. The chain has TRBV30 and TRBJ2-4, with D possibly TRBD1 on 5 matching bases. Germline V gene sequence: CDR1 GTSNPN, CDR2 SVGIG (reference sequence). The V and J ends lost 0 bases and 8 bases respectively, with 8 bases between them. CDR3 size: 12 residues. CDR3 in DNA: TGTGCCTGGAGTGTACAGGCGGACATTCAGTACTTC. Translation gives CAWSVQADIQYF.